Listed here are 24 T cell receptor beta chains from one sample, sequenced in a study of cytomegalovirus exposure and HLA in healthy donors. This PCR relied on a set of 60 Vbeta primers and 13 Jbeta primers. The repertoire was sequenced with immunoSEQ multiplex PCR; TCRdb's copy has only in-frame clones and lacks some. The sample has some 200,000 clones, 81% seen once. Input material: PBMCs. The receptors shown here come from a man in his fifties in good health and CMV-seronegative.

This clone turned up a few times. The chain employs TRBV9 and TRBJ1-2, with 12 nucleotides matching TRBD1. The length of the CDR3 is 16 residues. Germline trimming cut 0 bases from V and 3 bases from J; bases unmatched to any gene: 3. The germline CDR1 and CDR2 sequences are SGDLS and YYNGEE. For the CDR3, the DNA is TGTGCCAGCAGCGTAGTTGGGACAGGGGGCGACTATGGCTACACCTTC. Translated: CASSVVGTGGDYGYTF.

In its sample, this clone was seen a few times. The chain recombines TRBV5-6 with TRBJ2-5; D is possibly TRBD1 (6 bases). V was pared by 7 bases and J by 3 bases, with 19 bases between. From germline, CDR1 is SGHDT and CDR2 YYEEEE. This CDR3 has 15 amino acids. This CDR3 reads CASLRWGRVEETQYF. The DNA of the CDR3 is TGTGCCAGCTTGCGGTGGGGGCGCGTGGAAGAGACCCAGTACTTC.

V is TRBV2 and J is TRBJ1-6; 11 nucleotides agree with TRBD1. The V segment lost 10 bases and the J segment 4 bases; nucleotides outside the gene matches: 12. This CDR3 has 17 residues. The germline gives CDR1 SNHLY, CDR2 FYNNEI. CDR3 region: CATRSGTGGPYNSPLHF. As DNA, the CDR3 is TGTGCCACGCGGTCCGGGACAGGGGGGCCTTATAATTCACCCCTCCACTTT. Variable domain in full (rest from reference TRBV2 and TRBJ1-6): EPEVTQTPSHQVTQMGQEVILRCVPISNHLYFYWYRQILGQKVEFLVSFYNNEISEKSEIFDDQFSVERPDGSNFTLKIRSTKLEDSAMYFCATRSGTGGPYNSPLHFGNGTRLTVT.

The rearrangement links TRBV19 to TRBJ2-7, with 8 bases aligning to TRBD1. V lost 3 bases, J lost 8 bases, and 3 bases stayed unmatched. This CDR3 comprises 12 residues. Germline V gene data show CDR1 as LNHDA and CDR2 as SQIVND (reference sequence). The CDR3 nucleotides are TGTGCCAGTAGTATCAGGGGGCGCCAGCAGTACTTC. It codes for CASSIRGRQQYF.

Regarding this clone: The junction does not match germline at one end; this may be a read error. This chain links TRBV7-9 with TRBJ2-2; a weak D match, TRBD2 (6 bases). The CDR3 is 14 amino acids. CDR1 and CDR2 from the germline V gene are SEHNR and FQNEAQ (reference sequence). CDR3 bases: TGTTCCAGCAGCTTCGGAGGGTACACCGGGGAGCTGTTTTTT. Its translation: CSSSFGGYTGELFF.

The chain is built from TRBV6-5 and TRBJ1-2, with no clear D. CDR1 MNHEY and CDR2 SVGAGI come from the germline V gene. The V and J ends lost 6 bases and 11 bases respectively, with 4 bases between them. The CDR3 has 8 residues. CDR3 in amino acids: CASRLYTF. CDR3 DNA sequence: TGTGCCAGCAGATTATACACCTTC.

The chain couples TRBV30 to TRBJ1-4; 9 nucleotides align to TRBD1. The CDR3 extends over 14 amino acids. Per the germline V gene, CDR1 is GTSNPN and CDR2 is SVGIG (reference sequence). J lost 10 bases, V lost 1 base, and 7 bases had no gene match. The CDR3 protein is CAWSADRGVGKLFF. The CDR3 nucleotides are TGTGCCTGGAGTGCGGACAGGGGAGTAGGAAAACTGTTTTTT.

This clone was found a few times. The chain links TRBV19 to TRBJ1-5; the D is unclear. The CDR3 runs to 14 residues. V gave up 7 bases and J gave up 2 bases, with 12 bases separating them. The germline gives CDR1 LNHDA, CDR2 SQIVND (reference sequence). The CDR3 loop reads CASKAGTGNQPQHF. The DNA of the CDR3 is TGTGCCAGTAAGGCAGGTACGGGCAATCAGCCCCAGCATTTT.

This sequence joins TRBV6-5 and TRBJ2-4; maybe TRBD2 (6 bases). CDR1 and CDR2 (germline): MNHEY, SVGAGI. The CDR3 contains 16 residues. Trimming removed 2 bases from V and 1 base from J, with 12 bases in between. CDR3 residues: CASSYNPLAAKNIQYF. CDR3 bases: TGTGCCAGCAGTTACAATCCCCTAGCGGCCAAAAACATTCAGTACTTC.

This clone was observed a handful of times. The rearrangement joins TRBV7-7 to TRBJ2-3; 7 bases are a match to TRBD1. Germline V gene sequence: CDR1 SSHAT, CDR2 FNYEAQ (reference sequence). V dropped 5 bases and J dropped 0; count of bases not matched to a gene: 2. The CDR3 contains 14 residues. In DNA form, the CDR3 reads TGTGCCAGCAGCCCGACAGGGAGCACAGATACGCAGTATTTT. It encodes CASSPTGSTDTQYF.

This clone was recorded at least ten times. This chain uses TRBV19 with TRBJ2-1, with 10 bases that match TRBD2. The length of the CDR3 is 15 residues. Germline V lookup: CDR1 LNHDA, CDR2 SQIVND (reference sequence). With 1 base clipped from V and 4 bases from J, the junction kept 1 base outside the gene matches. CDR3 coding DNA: TGTGCCAGTAGTATAGCTAGCGGGGGATACAATGAGCAGTTCTTC. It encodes CASSIASGGYNEQFF.

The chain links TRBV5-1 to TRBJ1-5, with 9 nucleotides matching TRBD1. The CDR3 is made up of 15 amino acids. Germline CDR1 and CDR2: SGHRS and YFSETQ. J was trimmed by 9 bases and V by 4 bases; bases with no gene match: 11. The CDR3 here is CASSVDRGGYPPQHF. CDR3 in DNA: TGCGCCAGCAGCGTGGACAGGGGTGGGTACCCGCCCCAGCATTTT.

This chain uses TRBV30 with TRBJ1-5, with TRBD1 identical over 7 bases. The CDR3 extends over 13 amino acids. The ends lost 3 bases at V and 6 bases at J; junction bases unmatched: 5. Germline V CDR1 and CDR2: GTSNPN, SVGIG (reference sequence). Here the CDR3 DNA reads TGTGCCTGGAGGCAGGGGGTTGGTCAGCCCCAGCATTTT. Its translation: CAWRQGVGQPQHF.

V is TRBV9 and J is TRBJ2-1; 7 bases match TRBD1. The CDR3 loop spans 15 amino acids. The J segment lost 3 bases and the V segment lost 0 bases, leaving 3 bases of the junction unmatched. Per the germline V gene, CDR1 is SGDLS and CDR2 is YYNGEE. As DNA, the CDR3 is TGTGCCAGCAGCGTAGTAGGGACAGTCTACAATGAGCAGTTCTTC. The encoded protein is CASSVVGTVYNEQFF. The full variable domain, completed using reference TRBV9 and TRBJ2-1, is DSGVTQTPKHLITATGQRVTLRCSPRSGDLSVYWYQQSLDQGLQFLIQYYNGEERAKGNILERFSAQQFPDLHSELNLSSLELGDSALYFCASSVVGTVYNEQFFGPGTRLTVL.

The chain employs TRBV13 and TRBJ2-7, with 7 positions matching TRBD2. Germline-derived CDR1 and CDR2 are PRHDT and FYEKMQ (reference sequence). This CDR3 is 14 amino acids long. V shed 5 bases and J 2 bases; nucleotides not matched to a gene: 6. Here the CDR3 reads CASSRRGDTYEQYF. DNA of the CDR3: TGTGCCAGCAGCCGTCGGGGGGATACCTACGAGCAGTACTTC.

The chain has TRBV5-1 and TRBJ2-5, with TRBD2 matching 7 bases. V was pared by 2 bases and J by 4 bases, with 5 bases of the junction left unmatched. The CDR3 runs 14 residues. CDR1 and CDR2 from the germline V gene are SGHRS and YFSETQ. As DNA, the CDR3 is TGCGCCAGCAGCTTTGAAGGGAGGGTAGAGACCCAGTACTTC. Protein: CASSFEGRVETQYF.

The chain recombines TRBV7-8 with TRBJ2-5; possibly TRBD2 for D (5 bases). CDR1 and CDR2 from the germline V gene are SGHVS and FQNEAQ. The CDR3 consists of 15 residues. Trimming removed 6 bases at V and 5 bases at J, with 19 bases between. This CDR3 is CASRRRRAGEETQYF. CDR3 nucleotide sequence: TGTGCCAGCAGGCGGCGTAGGGCGGGCGAGGAGACCCAGTACTTC.

The CDR3 region is CASSPGGAVRETQYF. CDR3 nucleotides: TGTGCCAGCAGCCCCGGGGGGGCGGTTAGGGAGACCCAGTACTTC. This rearrangement joins TRBV7-2 to TRBJ2-5; 8 nucleotides line up with TRBD2. The CDR3 totals 15 residues. In germline, CDR1 is SGHTA, CDR2 FQGNSA. The ends lost 5 bases at V and 5 bases at J; junction bases unmatched: 10. The full variable domain, completed using reference TRBV7-2 and TRBJ2-5, is GAGVSQSPSNKVTEKGKDVELRCDPISGHTALYWYRQSLGQGLEFLIYFQGNSAPDKSGLPSDRFSAERTGGSVSTLTIQRTQQEDSAVYLCASSPGGAVRETQYFGPGTRLLVL.

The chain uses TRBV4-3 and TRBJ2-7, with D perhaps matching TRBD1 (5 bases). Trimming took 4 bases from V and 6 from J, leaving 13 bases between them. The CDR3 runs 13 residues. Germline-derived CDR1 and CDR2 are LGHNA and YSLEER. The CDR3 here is CASSLGHSGEQYF. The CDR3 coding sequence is TGCGCCAGCAGCCTCGGACACTCTGGCGAGCAGTACTTC.

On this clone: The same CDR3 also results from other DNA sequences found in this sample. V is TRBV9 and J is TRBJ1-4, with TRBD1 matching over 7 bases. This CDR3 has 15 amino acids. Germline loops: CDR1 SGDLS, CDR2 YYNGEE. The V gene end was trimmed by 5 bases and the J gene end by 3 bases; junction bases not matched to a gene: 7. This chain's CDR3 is CASSQGVGANEKLFF. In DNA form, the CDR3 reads TGTGCCAGCAGTCAGGGGGTCGGGGCTAATGAAAAACTGTTTTTT.

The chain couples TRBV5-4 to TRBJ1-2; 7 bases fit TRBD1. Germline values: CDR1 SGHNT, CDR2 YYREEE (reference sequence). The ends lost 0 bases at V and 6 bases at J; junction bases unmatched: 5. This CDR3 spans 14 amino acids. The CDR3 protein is CASSLAGGLNGYTF. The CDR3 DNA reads TGTGCCAGCAGCTTGGCAGGGGGTCTAAATGGCTACACCTTC. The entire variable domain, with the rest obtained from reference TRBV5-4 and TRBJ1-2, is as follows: ETGVTQSPTHLIKTRGQQVTLRCSSQSGHNTVSWYQQALGQGPQFIFQYYREEENGRGNFPPRFSGLQFPNYSSELNVNALELDDSALYLCASSLAGGLNGYTFGSGTRLTVV.

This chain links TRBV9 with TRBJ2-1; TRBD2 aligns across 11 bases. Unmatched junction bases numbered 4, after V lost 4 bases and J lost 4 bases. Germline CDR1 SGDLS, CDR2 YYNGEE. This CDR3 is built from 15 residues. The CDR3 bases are TGTGCCAGCAGCTCGACTAGCGGGGCTTACAATGAGCAGTTCTTC. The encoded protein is CASSSTSGAYNEQFF. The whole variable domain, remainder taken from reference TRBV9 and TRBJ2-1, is DSGVTQTPKHLITATGQRVTLRCSPRSGDLSVYWYQQSLDQGLQFLIQYYNGEERAKGNILERFSAQQFPDLHSELNLSSLELGDSALYFCASSSTSGAYNEQFFGPGTRLTVL.

CDR3 in amino acids: CASSDRDRVYEQYF. CDR3 bases: TGCGCCAGCAGTGACCGGGACAGGGTTTACGAGCAGTACTTC. V and J are TRBV10-2 and TRBJ2-7; 9 bases are a match to TRBD1. V gave up 3 bases and J gave up 4 bases; unmatched junction bases: 4. The CDR3 has 14 residues. From germline, CDR1 is WSHSY and CDR2 SAAADI.

Written as DNA, the CDR3 is TGTGCCAGCACGGAGGGTGCGGGGTACCTACCAGATACGCAGTATTTT. The encoded protein is CASTEGAGYLPDTQYF. The chain joins TRBV25-1 to TRBJ2-3, with TRBD2 as a possible D gene (6 bases). The CDR3 covers 16 residues. Trimming shortened V by 7 bases and J by 4 bases, and 21 bases separated the two germline ends. Germline V gene data show CDR1 as MGHDK and CDR2 as SYGVNS. The whole variable domain, filled in from reference TRBV25-1 and TRBJ2-3, reads EADIYQTPRYLVIGTGKKITLECSQTMGHDKMYWYQQDPGMELHLIHYSYGVNSTEKGDLSSESTVSRIRTEHFPLTLESARPSHTSQYLCASTEGAGYLPDTQYFGPGTRLTVL.